This TCR beta chain appears in the sequencing data of a study of monozygotic twins with inflammatory bowel disease. Reprocessing the 5' RACE reads, TCRdb reports a single entry for every CDR3 protein and omits DNA. Recorded here are approximately 400,000 distinct CDR3 sequences; the top ten clones represent 2% to 3%. Total RNA isolation used whole blood (no T cell sorting was performed). This CDR3 is 14 amino acids long. Germline CDR1 and CDR2: DFQATT and SNEGSKA (reference sequence). Of note for this clonotype: The antigen is unknown.

Study conclusions and caveats: Patient-specific immunosuppressive treatments may have made repertoires more variable. No single strong signal or clonotype associated with IBD was supported.

This sequence was found in a human donor with ulcerative colitis or Crohn's disease, or a healthy co-twin of an affected twin (not recorded which). V gene TRBV20-1 combines with J gene TRBJ2-1; TCRdb returns TRBD1, unconfirmable since there is no DNA. Sequencing was carried out using blood. CDR3 in amino acids: CSATKGTPLREQFF.